What follows describes a single T cell receptor (beta chain). Its antigen remains unidentified. This entry is derived from a study of cytomegalovirus exposure and HLA in healthy donors. Between the trimmed V and J ends, which lost 1 base and 0 bases, there was a span of 5 bases. The CDR3 sequence is 15 residues long. Germline V CDR1 and CDR2: SGHDT, YYEEEE. General study findings and limits: Later on, a genetic analysis was performed. It linked a missense variant in DCLRE1C with V- and J-gene trimming of TCR beta. Analyses of presence/absence relied on an assumption of roughly uniform sequencing depth across donors. Earlier findings revealed that most TCR beta V segments proved productive either about 90% or about 30% of the time. Cytomegalovirus association was listed for around 180 TCR beta chains.

Primers included in the PCR were 60 Vbeta and 13 Jbeta primers. Here immunoSEQ multiplex PCR was the method, and the copy in TCRdb shows in-frame clones only, minus some. The repertoire consists of 90,000 to 100,000 clones, with roughly 76% occurring once and the leading ten covering over 0.95%. The sample was PBMCs. The V gene is TRBV5-6, the J gene TRBJ2-6; D is possibly TRBD2 (5 bases). This sequence was found in a female donor in good health and CMV-seronegative. DNA for the CDR3: TGTGCCAGCAGCTTGCGGGGCTCTGGGGCCAACGTCCTGACTTTC. Its protein is CASSLRGSGANVLTF.